The 27 T cell receptor beta chains below come from one sample, sequenced in a study of blood T cell repertoires in COVID-19. Generated by immunoSEQ multiplex PCR, the TCRdb table keeps only in-frame clones and is missing some. The table shows approximately 210,000 clones, with around four fifths occurring only once. The sequenced sample consisted of peripheral blood. The receptors were sampled from a man in his fifties with active or convalescent COVID-19.

Written as DNA, the CDR3 is TGTGCCTGGTCCGACCGACTCGATGGCTACACCTTC. Encoded protein: CAWSDRLDGYTF. The chain has TRBV30 and TRBJ1-2; D unresolved. With 5 bases removed from V and 6 bases from J, the gap between germline ends came to 13 bases. Per germline, CDR1 GTSNPN and CDR2 SVGIG (reference sequence). The CDR3 length is 12 residues. Looking up the rest from reference TRBV30 and TRBJ1-2 gives the full variable domain: SQTIHQWPATLVQPVGSPLSLECTVEGTSNPNLYWYRQAAGRGLQLLFYSVGIGQISSEVPQNLSASRPQDRQFILSSKKLLLSDSGFYLCAWSDRLDGYTFGSGTRLTVV.

The J gene is TRBJ1-2, the V gene TRBV7-6, with D maybe TRBD1 (6 bases). The germline V gene encodes CDR1 SGHVS and CDR2 FNYEAQ. V was clipped by 5 bases and J by 6 bases, with 22 bases between them. This CDR3 contains 16 residues. The CDR3 here is CASSPLDLRGRDGYTF. The CDR3 bases are TGTGCCAGCAGCCCCCTGGACCTCAGGGGTAGAGATGGCTACACCTTC.

The DNA for the CDR3 is TGCGCCAGCAGCTTGGTTGAGACGTCCATCCTCGGGGAAAAACTGTTTTTT. Protein: CASSLVETSILGEKLFF. This chain uses TRBV5-1 with TRBJ1-4; D not resolved. Germline V lookup: CDR1 SGHRS, CDR2 YFSETQ. The germline V and J ends were trimmed by 0 bases and 8 bases, with 20 bases remaining between them. This CDR3 has 17 amino acids.

This clone has more than one count but fewer than ten. V and J are TRBV2 and TRBJ1-2, with D maybe TRBD1 (5 bases). This CDR3 has 12 residues. CDR1 is SNHLY and CDR2 is FYNNEI in the germline V gene. Trimming stripped 5 bases from V and 3 bases from J, with 7 bases between. CDR3 nucleotide sequence: TGTGCCAGCAGTATCAGGGACTATGGCTACACCTTC. It is translated as CASSIRDYGYTF.

The chain links TRBV9 to TRBJ1-1; D is undetermined. The CDR3 totals 14 residues. V was trimmed by 4 bases and J by 1 base, leaving 11 bases between them. CDR1 is SGDLS, CDR2 YYNGEE, per germline. The CDR3 reads CASSSGTANTEAFF. Written as DNA, the CDR3 is TGTGCCAGCAGCTCAGGAACGGCGAACACTGAAGCTTTCTTT.

V and J are TRBV5-1 and TRBJ2-7; D might be TRBD1 (6 bases). Trimming removed 2 bases at V and 4 bases at J, with 10 bases between. In germline, CDR1 is SGHRS, CDR2 YFSETQ. This CDR3 contains 13 residues. DNA of the CDR3: TGCGCCAGCAGCTTCGGACAGCAATACGAGCAGTACTTC. Translated, it gives CASSFGQQYEQYF.

The chain has TRBV5-4 and TRBJ2-1; 13 bases are a match to TRBD2. Germline V gene lookup returns CDR1 SGHNT and CDR2 YYREEE (reference sequence). V shed 7 bases and J 8 bases; nucleotides not matched to a gene: 3. The length of the CDR3 is 13 residues. The CDR3 DNA sequence: TGTGCCAGCCGACTAGCGGGAGGAGATGAGCAGTTCTTC. It specifies CASRLAGGDEQFF.

V is TRBV7-9 and J is TRBJ1-2, with D hard to call. The CDR3 totals 15 residues. The V gene lost 2 bases and the J gene lost 7 bases, with 17 bases spanning the gap. Looked up from germline, CDR1 is SEHNR and CDR2 is FQNEAQ (reference sequence). In DNA, the CDR3 is TGTGCCAGCAGCTTATCGAGGGAGGGAAGGGTTGGCTACACCTTC. As protein: CASSLSREGRVGYTF.

This clone was found a few times. The chain joins TRBV4-1 to TRBJ2-7, with 8 bases aligning to TRBD2. V was clipped by 2 bases and J by 6 bases; unmatched bases: 12. The CDR3 length is 16 residues. Germline V gene lookup returns CDR1 MGHRA and CDR2 YSYEKL. The CDR3 region is CASSQSPGLVSGEQYF. CDR3 DNA sequence: TGCGCCAGCAGCCAATCTCCGGGACTAGTCTCGGGCGAGCAGTACTTC.

The chain combines TRBV11-2 with TRBJ2-3, with D unresolved. CDR3 length: 13 amino acids. The germline gives CDR1 SGHAT, CDR2 FQNNGV. Trimming pared 2 bases from V and 3 bases from J, leaving 6 bases between. The CDR3 region is CASSLRVTDTQYF. In nucleotides, the CDR3 is TGTGCCAGCAGCTTAAGAGTGACAGATACGCAGTATTTT.

This chain joins TRBV4-1 and TRBJ2-5; D ambiguous. Trimming left V 4 bases short and J 1 base short, with 13 bases between. The CDR3 runs to 15 residues. CDR1 and CDR2 (germline): MGHRA, YSYEKL. DNA for the CDR3: TGCGCCAGCAGCCTCCGAGTTCACTTCCAAGAGACCCAGTACTTC. Encoded protein: CASSLRVHFQETQYF.

This clone has a handful of counts. The chain has TRBV28 and TRBJ1-3; 9 bases line up with TRBD1. The CDR3 totals 14 residues. Germline V gene lookup returns CDR1 MDHEN and CDR2 SYDVKM. Trimming cost V 9 bases and J 3 bases; bases outside gene matches: 6. The CDR3 is CASIQGAFGNTIYF. In DNA form, the CDR3 reads TGTGCCAGTATACAGGGGGCTTTTGGAAACACCATATATTTT.

The V and J genes are TRBV24-1 and TRBJ2-1, with no clear D. Trimming removed 6 bases from V and 5 bases from J, with 10 bases in between. In germline, CDR1 is KGHDR, CDR2 SFDVKD. The CDR3 has 13 amino acids. The CDR3 reads CATSMNSHNEQFF. CDR3 in DNA: TGTGCCACCAGTATGAACAGTCACAATGAGCAGTTCTTC.

This sequence joins TRBV5-4 and TRBJ1-1; D may be TRBD1 (6 bases). Germline V gives CDR1 SGHNT, CDR2 YYREEE (reference sequence). The CDR3 consists of 15 residues. V was cut by 4 bases and J by 2 bases, with 15 bases left in between. The CDR3: CASSKPVDSNTEAFF. The CDR3 region has the DNA TGTGCCAGCAGCAAGCCCGTGGACAGTAACACTGAAGCTTTCTTT.

CDR3 nucleotides: TGTGCCAGCAGTTTCCTACAGAACAATGAGCAGTTCTTC. Encoded protein: CASSFLQNNEQFF. This chain connects TRBV6-5 to TRBJ2-1; D remains unclear. V gave up 4 bases and J gave up 5 bases, with 9 bases separating them. CDR3 size: 13 residues. The germline V gene encodes CDR1 MNHEY and CDR2 SVGAGI.

The J gene is TRBJ2-3, the V gene TRBV5-4, with TRBD2 identical over 8 bases. J was trimmed by 0 bases and V by 3 bases; bases with no gene match: 3. The CDR3 runs 15 residues. Germline lookup yields CDR1 SGHNT and CDR2 YYREEE (reference sequence). The CDR3 coding sequence is TGTGCCAGCAGCTCCCGGGGGGGTAGCACAGATACGCAGTATTTT. Its translation: CASSSRGGSTDTQYF. The full variable domain, completed using reference TRBV5-4 and TRBJ2-3, is ETGVTQSPTHLIKTRGQQVTLRCSSQSGHNTVSWYQQALGQGPQFIFQYYREEENGRGNFPPRFSGLQFPNYSSELNVNALELDDSALYLCASSSRGGSTDTQYFGPGTRLTVL.

This sequence joins TRBV5-5 and TRBJ2-5, with 14 bases fitting TRBD2. V was clipped by 0 bases and J by 0 bases; unmatched bases: 1. The CDR3 consists of 17 residues. CDR1 and CDR2 from the germline V gene are SGHKS and YYEKEE (reference sequence). CDR3 in amino acids: CASSLGTSGGYQETQYF. The CDR3 DNA reads as TGTGCCAGCAGCTTGGGGACTAGCGGGGGGTACCAAGAGACCCAGTACTTC.

This clone was seen once. The gene calls are TRBV28 and TRBJ1-2, with 7 positions matching TRBD1. The ends lost 6 bases at V and 3 bases at J; junction bases unmatched: 7. In germline, CDR1 is MDHEN, CDR2 SYDVKM. The CDR3 has 14 residues. The chain's CDR3 is CASSPYRGDYGYTF. The CDR3 DNA is TGTGCCAGCAGCCCTTACAGGGGAGACTATGGCTACACCTTC.

The rearrangement uses TRBV18 and TRBJ1-4; the D gene is possibly TRBD1 (5 bases). Trimming cost V 3 bases and J 3 bases, with 8 bases left between them. The CDR3 has 14 amino acids. Germline assignment: CDR1 KGHSH and CDR2 LQKENI. In nucleotides, the CDR3 is TGTGCCAGCTCACCCGGGGGGGCTAATGAAAAACTGTTTTTT. Amino acid sequence: CASSPGGANEKLFF.

This chain links TRBV19 with TRBJ2-6; 7 nucleotides line up with TRBD1. This CDR3 is built from 16 residues. The J segment lost 2 bases and the V segment lost 9 bases, leaving 10 bases of the junction unmatched. The germline gives CDR1 LNHDA, CDR2 SQIVND (reference sequence). The DNA for the CDR3 is TGTGCCAGCCGGGACAGACTCAGGGCTGGGGCCAACGTCCTGACTTTC. This gives the protein CASRDRLRAGANVLTF.

The V call is TRBV7-2, the J call TRBJ2-5; 11 bases are a match to TRBD2. V was clipped by 5 bases and J by 3 bases; unmatched bases: 2. The germline V gene has CDR1 SGHTA and CDR2 FQGNSA. There are 14 residues in the CDR3. CDR3 in amino acids: CASSKGLAEETQYF. The CDR3 DNA follows: TGTGCCAGCAGCAAGGGACTAGCGGAAGAGACCCAGTACTTC.

The CDR3, as DNA: TGTGCCAGCACCTACAGGGGGCCAAGGGATTCACCCCTCCACTTT. The encoded protein is CASTYRGPRDSPLHF. The V and J genes are TRBV6-5 and TRBJ1-6, with TRBD1 matching over 9 bases. The CDR3 has 15 amino acids. With 7 bases clipped from V and 8 bases from J, the junction kept 9 bases outside the gene matches. Germline-derived CDR1 and CDR2 are MNHEY and SVGAGI.

This clone was seen only once. The sample has other DNA sequences that encode this CDR3 too. The chain links TRBV5-6 to TRBJ2-7; 7 nucleotides agree with TRBD2. The V segment lost 1 base and the J segment 3 bases; nucleotides outside the gene matches: 7. The germline CDR1 and CDR2 sequences are SGHDT and YYEEEE. The CDR3 sequence is 15 residues long. CDR3 sequence: CASSLSGGRHYEQYF. The CDR3 bases are TGTGCCAGCAGCTTGTCGGGGGGAAGGCACTACGAGCAGTACTTC.

This clone was seen only a few times. The gene calls are TRBV18 and TRBJ1-4; D is uncertain. The V gene's germline CDR1 is KGHSH and CDR2 LQKENI. CDR3 length equals 17 residues. V was pared by 6 bases and J by 0 bases, with 17 bases between. Here the CDR3 DNA reads TGTGCCAGCTCCCCAGGTACGGAGACGGCAACTAATGAAAAACTGTTTTTT. It encodes CASSPGTETATNEKLFF.

The chain uses TRBV27 and TRBJ2-7; D is perhaps TRBD1 (6 bases). CDR1 and CDR2 from the germline V gene are MNHEY and SMNVEV (reference sequence). With 8 bases removed from V and 6 bases from J, the gap between germline ends came to 20 bases. The CDR3 has 14 amino acids. In DNA form, the CDR3 reads TGTGCCAGCGAGAAAGGCAAGGGGGACGCCGAGCAGTACTTC. This codes for CASEKGKGDAEQYF.

The chain uses TRBV7-2 and TRBJ2-2; possible D gene TRBD2, 6 bases. The CDR3 sequence is 15 residues long. From germline, CDR1 is SGHTA and CDR2 FQGNSA. V lost 6 bases, J lost 4 bases, and 15 bases lay in between. The CDR3 coding sequence is TGTGCCAGCAGTTTGGGGGGAGTAGGCACCGGGGAGCTGTTTTTT. Translated: CASSLGGVGTGELFF.

The chain employs TRBV27 and TRBJ1-1, with D possibly being TRBD1 (6 bases). Between the trimmed V and J ends, which lost 4 bases and 4 bases, there was a span of 16 bases. The CDR3 is made up of 15 amino acids. The germline V gene has CDR1 MNHEY and CDR2 SMNVEV (reference sequence). CDR3 bases: TGTGCCAGCAGTTCTTTTGGGGGCGCGGGCACTGAAGCTTTCTTT. Translating it yields CASSSFGGAGTEAFF.